This T cell receptor beta chain was sequenced in a study of blood T cell repertoires in COVID-19. The CDR3 has 17 amino acids. Trimming removed 4 bases from V and 0 bases from J; junction bases left unmatched: 7. The V gene's germline CDR1 is SGHRS and CDR2 YFSETQ. Measured with immunoSEQ multiplex PCR; TCRdb has only the in-frame clones, and not every one. Of 110,000 to 150,000 clones listed, approximately 85% are singletons. Source material: peripheral blood. This receptor was obtained from a woman older than 75 with acute or convalescent COVID-19. The V call is TRBV5-1, the J call TRBJ1-3; 10 nucleotides line up with TRBD1. The CDR3 protein is CASSLSGTGDSGNTIYF. For the CDR3, the DNA is TGCGCCAGCAGCCTCTCCGGGACAGGGGACTCTGGAAACACCATATATTTT.